This TCR beta chain was captured by sequencing in a study of the immune and genomic landscape of osteosarcoma (dated by TCRdb to 2018 to 2020). General notes on the study: A total of about 50 pediatric and adult patients with high-grade osteosarcoma made up the overall cohort, and the median age at diagnosis was around 25 years (range roughly 5-81). Poor-risk disease was overrepresented in the cohort, as 73% of patients had an unfavorable pathologic response to standard therapy and 67% had died. Each of three patients provided two samples from the same tumor site. The goal of the study was to explain why immune checkpoint inhibitors show limited clinical activity in osteosarcoma. In the overall cohort, under 65% of patients were male, and localized disease at diagnosis was presented by 75% to 80% of patients. The study profiled osteosarcoma specimens with whole genome, RNA and T-cell receptor sequencing plus immunohistochemistry and reverse phase protein arrays to define immunogenic potential. To characterize the osteosarcoma immunogenomic landscape, TCR sequencing results were integrated with transcriptome, protein array and immunostaining data. Beyond this particular receptor, the publication reports: Overall, productive TCR clonality was low, with an average of 0.09 and a maximum of 0.3, which suggests limited T-cell clonal expansion. Although TCR productive clonality was higher in the immune-hot C3 cluster than in the cold C1 cluster, TCR productive clonality was still low overall. Sample size was not determined by any statistical method, because osteosarcoma is rare and every possible sample was collected. Rather than matched normal tissue, external data from normal skin and healthy peripheral blood provided the clonality benchmarks. About five cases had a single hyperexpanded clone dominating the repertoire, and all had fewer than 100 T-cell clonotypes. Alongside the frozen tumor specimens, matched blood was collected from only two patients.

CDR1 and CDR2 (KGHSH, LQKENI) derive from the germline V gene. Counted from cysteine to phenylalanine, this CDR3 has 12 amino acids. Only CDR3 DNA remains: 36 bases, in frame from the first base. Between the V and J ends, shortened by 0 bases and 4 bases respectively, the junction contains 1 base. Post-treatment primary, local recurrence and metastasis tumors from poor-prognosis patients were used as specimens. TCR beta chain CDR3 regions were immunosequenced with the ImmunoSEQ Assay (Adaptive Biotechnologies). Regarding the original processing steps: The ImmunoSEQ Analyzer platform was used to export TCRB rearrangements, read counts, read proportions and gene usage. T-cell clonality was calculated from productive rearrangements as 1 minus Pielou's evenness. In the clonal space homeostasis analysis, clonotypes were binned as rare, small, medium, large or hyperexpanded (0.01 to 1 of the repertoire). TCR productive clonality was compared across immune clusters C1, C2 and C3 using the Wilcoxon rank sum test. In its TCRdb copy, this immuneACCESS table keeps in-frame sequences only and misses some clones. Where compared with another copy, unresolved V genes explain less than half of these, and the others have no known cause. That table is the source of V, J and clone size, and D and trimming were worked out from the DNA. This sample is represented by about 4,600 clones; around 70% of them were singletons. The ten largest account for about 17% of the sample.

As to this clone: Its target antigen remains unknown. No qualities accompany the bases; no much larger clone lies one base away.

This clonotype was obtained from a human donor with osteosarcoma. The rearrangement combines TRBV18 with TRBJ1-5, with the D gene uncertain. Sequencing was performed on osteosarcoma tumor tissue from the femur. The DNA sequence is TGTGCCAGCTCACCACCGAATCAGCCCCAGCATTTT. It specifies CASSPPNQPQHF.